Following are 24 T cell receptor beta chains from one sample sequenced in a study of control samples from healthy donors and cancer patients. Some clones are missing from TCRdb's copy, which holds only in-frame ones; the method was immunoSEQ multiplex PCR. The repertoire holds 85,000 to 95,000 clones, with roughly 86% as singletons. The sample was blood. The receptor source for this set is a woman aged 55-69 years in good health.

The chain combines TRBV11-2 with TRBJ2-3, with 14 bases matching TRBD2. V shed 3 bases, J shed 12 bases, and the junction held 2 bases outside the gene matches. Germline-derived CDR1 and CDR2 are SGHAT and FQNNGV. The CDR3 runs to 13 residues. The CDR3 is CASSLGLAGAQYF. The CDR3 bases are TGTGCCAGCAGCTTGGGACTAGCGGGAGCTCAGTATTTT. The full variable domain, rest sourced from reference TRBV11-2 and TRBJ2-3, is EAGVAQSPRYKIIEKRQSVAFWCNPISGHATLYWYQQILGQGPKLLIQFQNNGVVDDSQLPKDRFSAERLKGVDSTLKIQPAKLEDSAVYLCASSLGLAGAQYFGPGTRLTVL.

Here the CDR3 reads CASSFGQGLADYNEQFF. In DNA form, the CDR3 reads TGCGCCAGCAGCTTTGGCCAGGGACTAGCGGACTACAATGAGCAGTTCTTC. The chain couples TRBV5-1 to TRBJ2-1; the match to TRBD2 covers 11 bases. Germline values: CDR1 SGHRS, CDR2 YFSETQ. The CDR3 covers 17 residues. V lost 2 bases, J lost 3 bases, and 7 bases stayed unmatched.

This clone was counted a few times. The chain combines TRBV28 with TRBJ2-3, with 10 positions matching TRBD2. J gave up 4 bases and V 6 bases, and 13 bases lay outside the gene matches. The CDR3 runs to 17 residues. CDR1 and CDR2 (germline): MDHEN, SYDVKM. The CDR3 reads CASRGASGSEGADTQYF. The DNA for the CDR3 is TGTGCCAGCAGGGGGGCTAGCGGGAGTGAGGGGGCAGATACGCAGTATTTT.

This rearrangement joins TRBV19 to TRBJ1-1; D possibly corresponds to TRBD1 (5 bases). This CDR3 spans 16 amino acids. V was pared by 1 base and J by 0 bases, with 12 bases between. Germline-derived CDR1 and CDR2 are LNHDA and SQIVND (reference sequence). The CDR3 sequence is CASSIGVGGMNTEAFF. CDR3 nucleotides: TGTGCCAGTAGTATAGGGGTGGGGGGAATGAACACTGAAGCTTTCTTT.

This clone has only a few counts. The chain links TRBV6-1 to TRBJ2-7; 8 bases fit TRBD1. V lost 1 base to trimming and J lost 5 bases; unmatched junction nucleotides: 7. Germline-derived CDR1 and CDR2 are MNHNS and SASEGT. The CDR3 consists of 15 residues. The CDR3 protein is CASSEDRGTNNEQYF. Here the CDR3 DNA reads TGTGCCAGCAGTGAAGACAGGGGGACGAATAACGAGCAGTACTTC.

This clone was recorded only once. V gene TRBV2 combines with J gene TRBJ1-5; possibly TRBD1 for D (6 bases). Germline V CDR1 and CDR2: SNHLY, FYNNEI. The CDR3 is 14 amino acids. V was pared by 3 bases and J by 1 base, with 7 bases between. The CDR3 is CASSEQGSNQPQHF. DNA for the CDR3: TGTGCCAGCAGTGAGCAGGGGAGCAATCAGCCCCAGCATTTT.

This CDR3 is CASSLWFSGSYEQYF. The DNA of the CDR3 is TGTGCCAGCAGCTTATGGTTTAGCGGGAGCTACGAGCAGTACTTC. This chain uses TRBV7-2 with TRBJ2-7; TRBD2 agrees at 9 bases. Germline CDR1 is SGHTA and CDR2 is FQGNSA. CDR3 length equals 15 residues. V dropped 2 bases and J dropped 3; count of bases not matched to a gene: 5.

This chain links TRBV11-2 with TRBJ2-1; D may be TRBD1 (5 bases). Germline V gives CDR1 SGHAT, CDR2 FQNNGV. V lost 3 bases and J lost 0, with 9 bases in between. The CDR3 is 15 amino acids. The CDR3 DNA reads TGTGCCAGCAGCTTGGACACGAGCTCCTACAATGAGCAGTTCTTC. Translated: CASSLDTSSYNEQFF. Filled out from reference TRBV11-2 and TRBJ2-1, the complete variable domain reads EAGVAQSPRYKIIEKRQSVAFWCNPISGHATLYWYQQILGQGPKLLIQFQNNGVVDDSQLPKDRFSAERLKGVDSTLKIQPAKLEDSAVYLCASSLDTSSYNEQFFGPGTRLTVL.

Concerning this clone itself: The junction departs from germline at one end; a sequencing error may be responsible. The rearrangement joins TRBV6-5 to TRBJ1-2, with D unresolved. The CDR3 is 12 residues long. Per germline, CDR1 MNHEY and CDR2 SVGAGI. The CDR3 here is CASSSHRDGYAF. In DNA, the CDR3 is TGTGCCAGCAGTTCCCATAGGGATGGCTACGCCTTC.

The rearrangement joins TRBV11-2 to TRBJ2-7; D not certain. CDR1 is SGHAT and CDR2 is FQNNGV in the germline V gene. Trimming cost V 5 bases and J 3 bases, with 8 bases left between them. The CDR3 runs 12 residues. The DNA for the CDR3 is TGTGCCAGCAGCCCGAACTTCTACGAGCAGTACTTC. The encoded protein is CASSPNFYEQYF.

The chain's CDR3 is CASSGVIDRARGYTF. In nucleotides, the CDR3 is TGTGCCAGCAGTGGGGTTATAGACCGGGCGAGGGGCTACACCTTC. The chain carries TRBV27 and TRBJ1-2, with D unresolved. This CDR3 comprises 15 residues. Trimming removed 5 bases at V and 8 bases at J, with 21 bases between. Germline V gives CDR1 MNHEY, CDR2 SMNVEV (reference sequence).

The chain has TRBV12-3 or TRBV12-4 and TRBJ2-3; unclear D gene. This CDR3 has 13 residues. Trimming cost V 6 bases and J 0 bases, with 7 bases left between them. The CDR3 coding sequence is TGTGCCAGCAGCTCCATGAGCACAGATACGCAGTATTTT. Translated: CASSSMSTDTQYF.

The chain employs TRBV3-1 (or the pseudogene TRBV3-2) and TRBJ2-7; D is unresolved. CDR3 length: 11 amino acids. The V end was cut by 5 bases, the J end by 5 bases, with 7 bases between. Germline V gene data show CDR1 as LGHDT and CDR2 as YNNKEL (reference sequence). CDR3 DNA sequence: TGTGCCAGCAGCTCCACGAACGAGCAGTACTTC. It translates to CASSSTNEQYF.

This clone came up a few times. This sequence joins TRBV12-5 and TRBJ1-5; TRBD1 matches at 10 bases. Trimming cost V 4 bases and J 3 bases; bases outside gene matches: 21. CDR1 is LGHNT and CDR2 is FRNRAP in the germline V gene. The CDR3 is made up of 21 amino acids. The CDR3 protein is CASGSAGYPGWGQGYNQPQHF. CDR3 bases: TGTGCTAGTGGTTCGGCGGGATATCCCGGTTGGGGACAGGGGTACAATCAGCCCCAGCATTTT.

This rearrangement joins TRBV6-5 to TRBJ2-5; 7 bases agree with TRBD2. This CDR3 has 14 residues. V was pared by 6 bases and J by 2 bases, with 6 bases of the junction left unmatched. Germline CDR1 reads MNHEY; CDR2 reads SVGAGI. Here the CDR3 reads CASSSGLRQETQYF. CDR3 nucleotide sequence: TGTGCCAGCAGCTCGGGACTACGTCAAGAGACCCAGTACTTC.

Concerning this clone: The sample contains more than one DNA sequence encoding this CDR3. V is TRBV14 and J is TRBJ1-1, with D possibly TRBD1 on 5 matching bases. CDR3 length: 13 residues. The V end was cut by 1 base, the J end by 2 bases, with 5 bases between. Germline CDR1 reads SGHDN; CDR2 reads FVKESK. This chain's CDR3 is CASSQGTNTEAFF. DNA for the CDR3: TGTGCCAGCAGCCAAGGGACAAACACTGAAGCTTTCTTT.

The chain has TRBV15 and TRBJ2-7; 10 bases line up with TRBD2. V trimming: 3 bases; J trimming: 4 bases; junction bases outside the gene matches: 6. Germline V lookup: CDR1 LNHNV, CDR2 YYDKDF (reference sequence). The CDR3 covers 15 residues. The CDR3 sequence: CATSSASGSIYEQYF. CDR3 coding DNA: TGTGCCACCAGCAGCGCTAGCGGGAGTATATACGAGCAGTACTTC.

The rearrangement links TRBV20-1 to TRBJ1-5, with D uncertain. In germline, CDR1 is DFQATT, CDR2 SNEGSKA (reference sequence). The V end was cut by 3 bases, the J end by 0 bases, with 12 bases between. The CDR3 is made up of 15 amino acids. CDR3 region: CSASDWVVSNQPQHF. The CDR3, as DNA: TGCAGTGCTAGTGATTGGGTCGTTAGCAATCAGCCCCAGCATTTT.

The chain uses TRBV6-5 and TRBJ1-1; 7 bases agree with TRBD1. Germline CDR1 is MNHEY and CDR2 is SVGAGI. This CDR3 region has 14 residues. V was clipped by 5 bases and J by 3 bases; unmatched bases: 6. The CDR3 DNA reads TGTGCCAGCAGTCAATGGACAGGAGACACTGAAGCTTTCTTT. This sequence encodes CASSQWTGDTEAFF.

CDR3 DNA sequence: TGTGCCAGCAGTGAAGTCCGAGGGGTAGAGACCCAGTACTTC. As protein: CASSEVRGVETQYF. V usage is TRBV6-1 and J usage is TRBJ2-5; D possibly matches TRBD1 or TRBD2 (5 bases each). Germline CDR1 is MNHNS and CDR2 is SASEGT. The V and J ends lost 1 base and 4 bases respectively, with 10 bases between them. The CDR3 spans 14 residues.

The V and J genes are TRBV18 and TRBJ2-1; the match to TRBD1 covers 8 bases. This CDR3 is 17 amino acids long. V gave up 2 bases and J gave up 0 bases; unmatched junction bases: 6. CDR1 is KGHSH and CDR2 is LQKENI in the germline V gene. In nucleotides, the CDR3 is TGTGCCAGCTCACCATTGATGACAGGGGTCTCCTACAATGAGCAGTTCTTC. This translates into CASSPLMTGVSYNEQFF.

The V gene is TRBV5-4, the J gene TRBJ1-6; D gene ambiguous. Germline V gives CDR1 SGHNT, CDR2 YYREEE (reference sequence). There are 11 residues in the CDR3. V was pared by 7 bases and J by 9 bases, with 8 bases between. Written as DNA, the CDR3 is TGTGCCAGCGGCCCGGCTTCACCCCTCCACTTT. Amino acids: CASGPASPLHF.

The chain joins TRBV15 to TRBJ2-1; maybe TRBD1 (6 bases). This CDR3 is 13 amino acids long. Trimming cost V 6 bases and J 4 bases, with 10 bases left between them. Germline CDR1 is LNHNV and CDR2 is YYDKDF (reference sequence). The DNA for the CDR3 is TGTGCCACCAGAGCGGACAGTTACAATGAGCAGTTCTTC. Translated: CATRADSYNEQFF.

The chain recombines TRBV6-2 or TRBV6-3 with TRBJ2-3; no definite D call. This CDR3 region has 16 residues. Per germline, CDR1 MNHEY and CDR2 SVGEGT. V lost 6 bases and J lost 2, with 18 bases in between. The CDR3 DNA sequence: TGTGCCAGCAGCGTTTGGACGCCTGTACTCACAGATACGCAGTATTTT. As protein: CASSVWTPVLTDTQYF.